This TCR beta chain is drawn from a study of blood T cell repertoires in COVID-19. Study overall: Whether acute or convalescent, the COVID-19 samples came from the United States, Italy and Spain. From T cells, B-cell-depleted T cells, or PBMCs came the material, which was cDNA or gDNA.

V lost 3 bases to trimming and J lost 3 bases, with 9 bases between them. This CDR3 comprises 14 residues. In germline, CDR1 is SGHTA, CDR2 FQGTGA. Libraries were prepared by immunoSEQ multiplex PCR; TCRdb keeps only in-frame clonotypes and omits some of them. The sample has 62,000 or so clones, 78% seen once; the top ten hold approximately 15%. Followed over time, Seattle patients had been enrolled while infection was active. This clone has just one count. The sample consisted of peripheral blood. The sequence came from a man between 60 and 75 years old with COVID-19, enrolled during active disease. The gene calls are TRBV7-3 and TRBJ1-5; no firm D call. In DNA, the CDR3 is TGTGCCAGCAGCTTGAAGCATTCCAATCAGCCCCAGCATTTT. This gives the protein CASSLKHSNQPQHF.